This paragraph covers one T cell receptor (beta chain) sequence. Its antigen is unidentified. Clones were read by immunoSEQ multiplex PCR, and TCRdb kept only the in-frame ones, dropping some. Here the sample spans about 69,000 clones, 70% to 90% being singletons. The record originates from a study of T cell responses to AZD1222 COVID-19 vaccine. Study findings and constraints: Increases in Spike-specific TCR breadth and depth were seen after two AZD1222 doses.

Second doses that came at about 4 or about 12 weeks were put together. After removal of 7 bases from V and 2 bases from J, the junction contained 7 bases not matched to a gene. The length of the CDR3 is 15 residues. Germline lookup yields CDR1 MNHEY and CDR2 SVGAGI. The sequenced sample was peripheral blood, obtained 28 days after the second AZD1222 dose. The chain joins TRBV6-5 to TRBJ2-3, with 9 bases lining up with TRBD2. The receptor was derived from an adult who received the AZD1222 COVID-19 vaccine. The CDR3 DNA reads TGTGCCAGCACCGGCGGGAGGGCACTCACAGATACGCAGTATTTT. This codes for CASTGGRALTDTQYF.